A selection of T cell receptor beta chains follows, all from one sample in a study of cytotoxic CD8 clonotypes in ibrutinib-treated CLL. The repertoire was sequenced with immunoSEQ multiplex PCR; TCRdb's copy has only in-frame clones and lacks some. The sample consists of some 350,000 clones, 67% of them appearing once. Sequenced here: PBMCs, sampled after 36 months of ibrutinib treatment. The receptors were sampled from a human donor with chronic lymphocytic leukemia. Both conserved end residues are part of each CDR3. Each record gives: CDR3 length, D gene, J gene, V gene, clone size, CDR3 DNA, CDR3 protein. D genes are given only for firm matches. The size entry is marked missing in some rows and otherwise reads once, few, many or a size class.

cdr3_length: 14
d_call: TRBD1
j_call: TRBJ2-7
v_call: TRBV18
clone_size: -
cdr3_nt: TGTGCCAGCTCACCCGACAGGGGAATTTACGAGCAGTACTTC
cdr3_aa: CASSPDRGIYEQYF

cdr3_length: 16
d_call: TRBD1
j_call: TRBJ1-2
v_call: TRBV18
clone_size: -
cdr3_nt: TGTGCCAGCTCACCATTCCGGGACAGGGTATTCTATGGCTACACCTTC
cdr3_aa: CASSPFRDRVFYGYTF

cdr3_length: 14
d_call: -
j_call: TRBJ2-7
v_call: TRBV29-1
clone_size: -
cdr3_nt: TGCAGCGTTCATACAGGTCTGTCCTCCTACGAGCAGTACTTC
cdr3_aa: CSVHTGLSSYEQYF

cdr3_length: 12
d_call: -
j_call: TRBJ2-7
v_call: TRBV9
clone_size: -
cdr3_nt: TGTGCCAGCAGCGCCGGAACTGGCGAGCAGTACTTC
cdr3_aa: CASSAGTGEQYF

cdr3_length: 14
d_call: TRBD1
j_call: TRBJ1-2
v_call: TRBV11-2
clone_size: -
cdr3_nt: TGTGCCAGCAGCTATCAGGACAGGGTCTATGGCTACACCTTC
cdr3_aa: CASSYQDRVYGYTF

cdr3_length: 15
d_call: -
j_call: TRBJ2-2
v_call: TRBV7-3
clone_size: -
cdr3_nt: TGTGCCAGCAGCTTAGGCGGAGGCGGCACCGGGGAGCTGTTTTTT
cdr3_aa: CASSLGGGGTGELFF

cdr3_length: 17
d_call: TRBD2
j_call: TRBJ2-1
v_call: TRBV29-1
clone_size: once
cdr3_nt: TGCAGCGTTGAAACCCCATTTAGCGGGAGTTTGAGTAATGAGCAGTTCTTC
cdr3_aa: CSVETPFSGSLSNEQFF

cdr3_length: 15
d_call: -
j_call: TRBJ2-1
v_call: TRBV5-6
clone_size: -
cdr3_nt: TGTGCCAGCAGCTTGGCGGGGGACCACTACAATGAGCAGTTCTTC
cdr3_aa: CASSLAGDHYNEQFF

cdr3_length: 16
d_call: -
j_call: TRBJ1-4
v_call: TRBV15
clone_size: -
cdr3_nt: TGTGCCACCAGCAGAGATATGGCCCCGGCGCAGGAAAAACTGTTTTTT
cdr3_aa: CATSRDMAPAQEKLFF

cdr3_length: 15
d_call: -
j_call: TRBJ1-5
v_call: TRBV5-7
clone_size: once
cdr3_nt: TGTGCCAGCAGCGATATCCGGGGCACGCATCAGCCCCAGCATTTT
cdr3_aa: CASSDIRGTHQPQHF

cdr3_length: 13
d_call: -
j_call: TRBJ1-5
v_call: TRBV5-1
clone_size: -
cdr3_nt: TGCGCCAGCAGCTTGGCGGGGTACCAGCCCCAGCATTTT
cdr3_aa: CASSLAGYQPQHF

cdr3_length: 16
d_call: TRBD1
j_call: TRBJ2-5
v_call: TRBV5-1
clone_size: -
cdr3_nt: TGCGCCAGCAGCTTAAACCGGGACAGGGACCAAGAGACCCAGTACTTC
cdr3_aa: CASSLNRDRDQETQYF

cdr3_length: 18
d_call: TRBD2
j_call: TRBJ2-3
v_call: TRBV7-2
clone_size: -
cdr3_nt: TGTGCCAGCAGCTTAGGGGCTAGCGGGGGGCCGCGCACAGATACGCAGTATTTT
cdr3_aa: CASSLGASGGPRTDTQYF

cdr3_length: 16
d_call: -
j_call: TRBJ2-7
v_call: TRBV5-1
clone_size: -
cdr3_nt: TGCGCCAGCAACCAAATAGCCAAACTCCCGTCCACCGAGCAGTACTTC
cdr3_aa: CASNQIAKLPSTEQYF

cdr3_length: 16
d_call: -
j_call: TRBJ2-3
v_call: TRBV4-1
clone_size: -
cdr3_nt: TGCGCCAGCAGCCAACAGCACAGGACTAGCACAGATACGCAGTATTTT
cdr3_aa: CASSQQHRTSTDTQYF

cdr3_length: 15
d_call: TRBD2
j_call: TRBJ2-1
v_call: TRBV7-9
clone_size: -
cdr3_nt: TGTGCCAGCAGCTTAGCACTAGCGGGGGGTAATGAGCAGTTCTTC
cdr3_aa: CASSLALAGGNEQFF

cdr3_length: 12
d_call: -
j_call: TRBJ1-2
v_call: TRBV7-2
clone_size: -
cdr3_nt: TGTGCCAGCGGTCCGTGGTTGGATGGCTACACCTTC
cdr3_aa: CASGPWLDGYTF

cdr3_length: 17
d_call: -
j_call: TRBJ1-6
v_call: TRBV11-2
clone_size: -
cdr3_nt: TGTGCCAGCAGCTCCCCTGCGGGGGGCTACCATAATTCACCCCTCCACTTT
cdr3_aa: CASSSPAGGYHNSPLHF

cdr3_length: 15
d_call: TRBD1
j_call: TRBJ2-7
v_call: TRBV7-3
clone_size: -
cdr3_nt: TGTGCCAGCAGCCCCCAAGACAGGGGGCTCTACGAGCAGTACTTC
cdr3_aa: CASSPQDRGLYEQYF

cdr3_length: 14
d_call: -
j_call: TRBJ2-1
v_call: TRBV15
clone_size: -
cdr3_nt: TGTGCCACCAGCAATATCGTCGGTGGCGGGGAGCAGTTCTTC
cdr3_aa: CATSNIVGGGEQFF

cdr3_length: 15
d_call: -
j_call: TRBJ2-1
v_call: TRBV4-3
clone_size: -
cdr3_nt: TGCGCCAGCAGCCAAGCGGGGGGCCCCTACAATGAGCAGTTCTTC
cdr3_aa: CASSQAGGPYNEQFF

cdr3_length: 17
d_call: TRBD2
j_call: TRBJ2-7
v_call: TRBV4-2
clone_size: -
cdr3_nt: TGTGCCAGCAGCCAGCTAGCGGGGGGGCCTTTCCGCGGCGAGCAGTACTTC
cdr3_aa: CASSQLAGGPFRGEQYF

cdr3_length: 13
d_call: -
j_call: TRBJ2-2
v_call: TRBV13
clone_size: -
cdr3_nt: TGTGCCAGCAGCCTGGTGCGGGGCGGGGAGCTGTTTTTT
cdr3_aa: CASSLVRGGELFF

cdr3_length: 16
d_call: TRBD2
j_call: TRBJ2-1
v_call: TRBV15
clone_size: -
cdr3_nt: TGTGCCACCAGCAGATCCCTAGGACTAGCGGGAGGGCGGCAGTTCTTC
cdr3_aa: CATSRSLGLAGGRQFF

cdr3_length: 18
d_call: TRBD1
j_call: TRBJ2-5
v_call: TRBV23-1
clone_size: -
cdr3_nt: TGCGCCAGCAGACCCAGGGACAGGGGACCGAGCTGGAAAGAGACCCAGTACTTC
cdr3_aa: CASRPRDRGPSWKETQYF

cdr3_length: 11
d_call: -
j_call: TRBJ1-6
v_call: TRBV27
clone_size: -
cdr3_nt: TGTGCCAGCAGTTTGGGGGGACCCCTCCACTTT
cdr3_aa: CASSLGGPLHF

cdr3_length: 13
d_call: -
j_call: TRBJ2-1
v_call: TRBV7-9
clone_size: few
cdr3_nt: TGTGCCAGCAGCCCGACTAGTTCCGGTGAGCAGTTCTTC
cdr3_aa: CASSPTSSGEQFF

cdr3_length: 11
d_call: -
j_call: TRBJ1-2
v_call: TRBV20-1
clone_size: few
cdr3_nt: TGCAGTGCTAGAACGTTGGCTGGCTACACCTTC
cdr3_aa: CSARTLAGYTF

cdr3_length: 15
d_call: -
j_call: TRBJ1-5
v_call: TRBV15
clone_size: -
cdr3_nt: TGTGCCACCAGGGGGGAAAGGGATGGCAATCAGCCCCAGCATTTT
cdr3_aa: CATRGERDGNQPQHF

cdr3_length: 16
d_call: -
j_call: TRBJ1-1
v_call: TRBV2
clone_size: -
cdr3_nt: TGTGCCAGCAGTGAAAGGGCTTTGGGAGACAAGACTGAAGCTTTCTTT
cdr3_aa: CASSERALGDKTEAFF

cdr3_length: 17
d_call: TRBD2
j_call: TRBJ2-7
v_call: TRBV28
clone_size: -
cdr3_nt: TGTGCCAGCAAGGGTTCGGGGACTAGCGGAAGCTCCTACGAGCAGTACTTC
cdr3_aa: CASKGSGTSGSSYEQYF

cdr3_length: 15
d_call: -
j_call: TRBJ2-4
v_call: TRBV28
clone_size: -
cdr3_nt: TGTGCCAGCAGTTCCCCTATGCTAGCCAAAAACATTCAGTACTTC
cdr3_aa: CASSSPMLAKNIQYF

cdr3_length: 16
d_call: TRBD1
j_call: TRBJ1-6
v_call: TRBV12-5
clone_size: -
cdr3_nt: TGTGCTAGTGGTTTGGTACAGGGGAGGGGTAATTCACCCCTCCACTTT
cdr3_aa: CASGLVQGRGNSPLHF

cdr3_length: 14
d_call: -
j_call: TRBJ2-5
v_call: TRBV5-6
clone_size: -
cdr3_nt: TGTGCCAGCAGCTTGGCCGGAGGGCGCGAGACCCAGTACTTC
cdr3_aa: CASSLAGGRETQYF

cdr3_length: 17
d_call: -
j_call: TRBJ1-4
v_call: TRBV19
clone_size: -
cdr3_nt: TGTGCCAGTAGTATCCCCGGGGTAAGGGGTGTGAAGGAAAAACTGTTTTTT
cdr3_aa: CASSIPGVRGVKEKLFF

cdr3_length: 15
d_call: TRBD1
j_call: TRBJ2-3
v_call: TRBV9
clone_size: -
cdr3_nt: TGTGCCAGCAGCACGTCAGGGGGCGGCATGGATACGCAGTATTTT
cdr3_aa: CASSTSGGGMDTQYF

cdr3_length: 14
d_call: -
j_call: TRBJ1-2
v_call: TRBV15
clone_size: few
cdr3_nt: TGTGCCACCAGCAGAGCTGGCCTCGGGTGGGGCTACACCTTC
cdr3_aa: CATSRAGLGWGYTF

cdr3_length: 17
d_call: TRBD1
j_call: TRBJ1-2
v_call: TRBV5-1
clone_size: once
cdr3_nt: TGCGCCAGCAGCTCAGAAGGTGGGCGGACAGGGTTTAATGGCTACACCTTC
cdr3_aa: CASSSEGGRTGFNGYTF

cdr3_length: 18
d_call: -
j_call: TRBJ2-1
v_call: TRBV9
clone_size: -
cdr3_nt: TGTGCCAGCAGCCAATCGCTCCAGGGAGGCAGCTCCTACAATGAGCAGTTCTTC
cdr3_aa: CASSQSLQGGSSYNEQFF

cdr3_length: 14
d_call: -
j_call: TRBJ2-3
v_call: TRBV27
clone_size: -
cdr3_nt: TGTGCCAGCAGTTCCGGGACTAGCACAGATACGCAGTATTTT
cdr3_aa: CASSSGTSTDTQYF

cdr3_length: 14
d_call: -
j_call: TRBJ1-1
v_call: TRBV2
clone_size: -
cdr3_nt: TGTGCCAGCAGGGCGGCGGCCTCCTTCACTGAAGCTTTCTTT
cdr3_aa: CASRAAASFTEAFF

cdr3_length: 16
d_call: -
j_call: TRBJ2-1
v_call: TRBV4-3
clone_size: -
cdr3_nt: TGCGCCAGCAGCCAAGATCGGACAGACTCCTACAATGAGCAGTTCTTC
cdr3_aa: CASSQDRTDSYNEQFF

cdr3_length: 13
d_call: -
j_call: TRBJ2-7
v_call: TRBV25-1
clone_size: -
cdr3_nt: TGTGCCAGCAGTGAATTTCGGGGGTACGAGCAGTACTTC
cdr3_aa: CASSEFRGYEQYF

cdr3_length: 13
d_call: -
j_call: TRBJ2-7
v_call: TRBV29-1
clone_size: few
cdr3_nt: TGCAGCGTTGAGGCGGCAGGCCCCTACGAGCAGTACTTC
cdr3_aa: CSVEAAGPYEQYF

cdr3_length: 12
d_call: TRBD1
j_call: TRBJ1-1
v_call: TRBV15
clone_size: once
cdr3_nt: TGTGCCACCAGCGGACAGGGTCCTGAAGCTTTCTTT
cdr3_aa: CATSGQGPEAFF

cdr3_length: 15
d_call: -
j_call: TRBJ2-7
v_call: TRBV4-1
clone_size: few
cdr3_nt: TGCGCCAGCAGCCAAACCCGGGGCGCGGTGTACGAGCAGTACTTC
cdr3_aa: CASSQTRGAVYEQYF